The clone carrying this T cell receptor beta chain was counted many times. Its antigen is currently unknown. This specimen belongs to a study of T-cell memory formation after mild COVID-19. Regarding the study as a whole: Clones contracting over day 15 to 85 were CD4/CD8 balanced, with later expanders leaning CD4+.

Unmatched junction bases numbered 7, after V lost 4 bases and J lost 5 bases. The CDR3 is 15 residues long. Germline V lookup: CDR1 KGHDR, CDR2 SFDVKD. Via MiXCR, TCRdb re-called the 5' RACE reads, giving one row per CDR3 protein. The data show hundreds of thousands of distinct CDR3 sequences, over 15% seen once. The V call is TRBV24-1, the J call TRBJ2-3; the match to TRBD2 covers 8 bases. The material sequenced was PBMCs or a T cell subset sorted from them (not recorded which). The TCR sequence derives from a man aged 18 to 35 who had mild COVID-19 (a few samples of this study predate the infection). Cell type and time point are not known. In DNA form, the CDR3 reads TGTGCCACCAGTGACCCCGGGGGGGTAGGAGATACGCAGTATTTT. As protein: CATSDPGGVGDTQYF.